This TCR beta chain was identified during a study of T cells in Graves' hyperthyroidism and ophthalmopathy. RNA transcripts served as the template for amplifying TCR beta CDR3 regions. TCR CDR3 regions were first amplified by RT-PCR with HTBI primers. TCRdb re-derived calls from the multiplex PCR reads in MiXCR, one entry per CDR3 protein. The sample consists of about 420,000 distinct CDR3 sequences, less than 20% of them appearing once. V lost 6 bases to trimming and J lost 0 bases, with 9 bases between them. The CDR3 sequence is 15 residues long. Germline V gene data show CDR1 as MNHNS and CDR2 as SASEGT. Hyperthyroidism of Graves' type that showed no ophthalmopathy progression within 18 months was stable. Patients were aged 18 to 65, had disease duration under 2 months, and had newly diagnosed hyperthyroidism. The PBMCs were sourced from fresh peripheral blood (around 10 ml). To note about this clonotype: What it recognizes is unknown.

Whole-study findings and limits: Most thyroid clonotypes with frequency above 0.001 were detected in blood.

Sequencing was carried out using blood. This chain connects TRBV6-1 to TRBJ1-6; D is unclear. This TCR came from a woman under 30 with Graves' hyperthyroidism. The CDR3 DNA is TGTGCCAGCAGAGACCGGAGCTCCTATAATTCACCCCTCCACTTT. Translation: CASRDRSSYNSPLHF.